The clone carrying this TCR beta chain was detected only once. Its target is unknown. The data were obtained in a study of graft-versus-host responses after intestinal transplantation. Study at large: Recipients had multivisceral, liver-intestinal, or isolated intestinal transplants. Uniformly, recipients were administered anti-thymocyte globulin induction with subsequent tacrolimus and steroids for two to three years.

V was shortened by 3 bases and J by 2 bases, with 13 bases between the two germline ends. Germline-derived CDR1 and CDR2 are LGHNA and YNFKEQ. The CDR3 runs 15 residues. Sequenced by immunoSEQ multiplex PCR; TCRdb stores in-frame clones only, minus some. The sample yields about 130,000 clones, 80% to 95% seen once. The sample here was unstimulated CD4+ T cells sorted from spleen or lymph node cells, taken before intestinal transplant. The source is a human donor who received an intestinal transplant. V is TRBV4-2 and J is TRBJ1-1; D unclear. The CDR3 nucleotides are TGTGCCAGCAGCCAGCCTAGGAACAAAAACACTGAAGCTTTCTTT. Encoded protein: CASSQPRNKNTEAFF.